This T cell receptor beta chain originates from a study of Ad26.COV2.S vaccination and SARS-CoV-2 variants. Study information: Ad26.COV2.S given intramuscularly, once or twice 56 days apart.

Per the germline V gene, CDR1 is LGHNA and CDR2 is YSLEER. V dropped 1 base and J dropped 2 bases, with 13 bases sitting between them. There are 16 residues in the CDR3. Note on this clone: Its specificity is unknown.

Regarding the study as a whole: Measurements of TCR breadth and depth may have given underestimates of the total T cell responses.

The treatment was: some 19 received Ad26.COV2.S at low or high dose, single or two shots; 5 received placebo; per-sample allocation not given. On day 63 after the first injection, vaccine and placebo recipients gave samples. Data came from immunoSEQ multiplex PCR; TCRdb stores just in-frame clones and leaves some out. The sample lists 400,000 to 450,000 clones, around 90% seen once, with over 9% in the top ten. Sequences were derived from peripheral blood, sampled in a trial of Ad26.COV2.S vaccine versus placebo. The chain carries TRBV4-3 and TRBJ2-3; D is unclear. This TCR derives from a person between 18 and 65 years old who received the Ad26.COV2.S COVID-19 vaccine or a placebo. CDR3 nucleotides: TGCGCCAGCAGCCAAGTTTGGGGAAGACTCACAGATACGCAGTATTTT. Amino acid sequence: CASSQVWGRLTDTQYF.